Only a few counts were recorded for the clone carrying this T cell receptor beta chain. Its antigen is not identified. The germline V and J ends were trimmed by 9 bases and 1 base, with 7 bases remaining between them. The CDR3 covers 12 residues. Per the germline V gene, CDR1 is SNHLY and CDR2 is FYNNEI. Each CDR3 protein is one row after TCRdb ran MiXCR on the reads. The sample consists of some 38,000 distinct CDR3 sequences, approximately 52% of them appearing once. The data belong to a study of T cell repertoires in cytomegalovirus infection. Study in general: Selected CMV epitopes included recently identified HLA-C-restricted ones as well as well-studied HLA-B-restricted ones. Shared public TCR beta signatures pointed to both CMV infection and a matching HLA type. Findings and limits, study-wide: HLA-C-restricted TCR beta clonotypes specific for CMV led the ex vivo response.

This clonotype originated in a human donor in good health (CMV status not recorded). Some clones in this sample may be carry-over from other donors' samples. The V gene is TRBV2, the J gene TRBJ2-1; D is possibly TRBD2 (5 bases). Sequenced here: CD8+ T cells from cultured PBMCs, sampled from culture after CMV antigen stimulation. The CDR3, as DNA: TGTGCCAGGAGCGGTTCCTACAATGAGCAGTTCTTC. Translation gives CARSGSYNEQFF.